These 31 T cell receptor beta chains came from one sample sequenced in a study of T cell responses to AZD1222 COVID-19 vaccine. The repertoire was sequenced with immunoSEQ multiplex PCR; TCRdb's copy has only in-frame clones and lacks some. The profile covers 95,000 to 150,000 clones, with approximately 94% appearing a single time and 5% taken by the ten largest. Sample: peripheral blood, taken 28 days after the second AZD1222 dose. These receptors were obtained from an adult who received the AZD1222 COVID-19 vaccine.

The V call is TRBV27, the J call TRBJ1-5; D gene ambiguous. V lost 8 bases and J lost 5, with 10 bases in between. CDR1 is MNHEY, CDR2 SMNVEV, per germline (reference sequence). The CDR3 has 12 residues. Here the CDR3 DNA reads TGTGCCAGCGGCCTTAAATATCAGCCCCAGCATTTT. Translated: CASGLKYQPQHF.

V and J are TRBV5-1 and TRBJ1-2, with TRBD1 matching 7 bases. This CDR3 is built from 14 residues. J lost 2 bases, V lost 4 bases, and 5 bases had no gene match. Germline V lookup: CDR1 SGHRS, CDR2 YFSETQ. CDR3 nucleotides: TGCGCCAGCAGCCCGACGACAGGGAACTATGGCTACACCTTC. Encoded protein: CASSPTTGNYGYTF.

The gene calls are TRBV7-2 and TRBJ1-4; D gene ambiguous. V lost 1 base to trimming and J lost 5 bases, with 11 bases between them. CDR1 is SGHTA, CDR2 FQGNSA, per germline. The length of the CDR3 is 15 residues. The CDR3 loop reads CASSLVAGRNEKLFF. CDR3 DNA: TGTGCCAGCAGCTTAGTGGCGGGTAGGAATGAAAAACTGTTTTTT.

The chain combines TRBV29-1 with TRBJ1-2; weak D call: TRBD1 (5 bases). The V gene's germline CDR1 is SQVTM and CDR2 ANQGSEA. V dropped 0 bases and J dropped 4 bases, with 21 bases sitting between them. This CDR3 has 17 amino acids. CDR3 amino acids: CSVEDREGIKKVYGYTF. The DNA for the CDR3 is TGCAGCGTTGAAGATCGGGAGGGGATCAAGAAAGTCTATGGCTACACCTTC.

The chain joins TRBV27 to TRBJ1-6; D uncertain. This CDR3 spans 14 amino acids. Germline V lookup: CDR1 MNHEY, CDR2 SMNVEV (reference sequence). V was pared by 6 bases and J by 0 bases, with 6 bases between. CDR3 sequence: CASRTGSYNSPLHF. The CDR3 DNA follows: TGTGCCAGCAGAACGGGCTCCTATAATTCACCCCTCCACTTT.

This clone was counted once. The CDR3 DNA follows: TGTGCCAGCAGTTCCCTTGGACAGGCCAATACTGATGGCTACACCTTC. Its protein product is CASSSLGQANTDGYTF. The chain uses TRBV27 and TRBJ1-2; 7 bases map to TRBD1. The V gene's germline CDR1 is MNHEY and CDR2 SMNVEV (reference sequence). The CDR3 covers 16 residues. Losses at the gene ends were 4 bases for V and 6 bases for J; bases not matched to a gene: 14.

The CDR3 sequence: CAWGDGDYEQYF. As DNA, the CDR3 is TGTGCCTGGGGGGACGGAGACTACGAGCAGTACTTC. The chain employs TRBV30 and TRBJ2-7; D may be TRBD1 or TRBD2 (5 bases each). This CDR3 is 12 amino acids long. Germline CDR1 and CDR2: GTSNPN and SVGIG (reference sequence). Trimming removed 5 bases at V and 3 bases at J, with 11 bases between.

The rearrangement links TRBV3-1 (or the pseudogene TRBV3-2) to TRBJ2-4, with 8 bases identical to TRBD1. The ends lost 3 bases at V and 4 bases at J; junction bases unmatched: 2. Germline values: CDR1 LGHDT, CDR2 YNNKEL (reference sequence). The CDR3 consists of 14 residues. The CDR3 bases are TGTGCCAGCAGCCAGAGGACAGGGAAAAACATTCAGTACTTC. It encodes CASSQRTGKNIQYF.

This clone appeared once. The rearrangement joins TRBV6-2 or TRBV6-3 to TRBJ2-3; D call uncertain. Deletions cut 6 bases from V and 3 bases from J, with 13 bases between. Germline loops: CDR1 MNHEY, CDR2 SVGEGT. This CDR3 is built from 14 residues. The CDR3, as DNA: TGTGCCAGCAGCAAGGGAATTGGAACAGATACGCAGTATTTT. Protein: CASSKGIGTDTQYF.

V gene TRBV9 combines with J gene TRBJ1-2; D unresolved. Germline CDR1 reads SGDLS; CDR2 reads YYNGEE. Between the trimmed V and J ends, which lost 0 bases and 8 bases, there was a span of 14 bases. The CDR3 has 14 amino acids. The CDR3 reads CASSVGLGSEGYTF. CDR3 DNA sequence: TGTGCCAGCAGCGTAGGACTTGGGTCCGAGGGCTACACCTTC.

The rearrangement joins TRBV10-3 to TRBJ2-7; the match to TRBD2 covers 11 bases. There are 14 residues in the CDR3. The germline V gene has CDR1 ENHRY and CDR2 SYGVKD. The V gene end was trimmed by 6 bases and the J gene end by 5 bases; junction bases not matched to a gene: 6. CDR3 sequence reads: CAISISGGDHEQYF. The CDR3 region has the DNA TGTGCCATCAGCATTAGCGGGGGGGACCACGAGCAGTACTTC.

V and J are TRBV15 and TRBJ2-1; D gene unclear. This CDR3 has 10 residues. V was clipped by 8 bases and J by 9 bases, with 8 bases between them. Looked up from germline, CDR1 is LNHNV and CDR2 is YYDKDF (reference sequence). CDR3 sequence: CATGSGEQFF. The CDR3 DNA reads as TGTGCCACCGGATCGGGTGAGCAGTTCTTC.

The chain couples TRBV14 to TRBJ2-2, with D perhaps matching TRBD1 (5 bases). Germline lookup yields CDR1 SGHDN and CDR2 FVKESK. With 2 bases removed from V and 6 bases from J, the gap between germline ends came to 7 bases. This CDR3 contains 13 residues. The CDR3, as DNA: TGTGCCAGCAGCCAACAGGGCGCCGGGGAGCTGTTTTTT. Its protein is CASSQQGAGELFF.

This clone was seen only once. Other nucleotide sequences from this sample produce the same CDR3. The rearrangement joins TRBV20-1 to TRBJ2-5, with D uncertain. The CDR3 covers 11 residues. Germline V gene lookup returns CDR1 DFQATT and CDR2 SNEGSKA (reference sequence). Trimming took 1 base from V and 4 from J, leaving 4 bases between them. Written as DNA, the CDR3 is TGCAGTGCTAGAGTTGGAGAGACCCAGTACTTC. The encoded protein is CSARVGETQYF.

J is TRBJ2-2 and V is TRBV5-1, with a tentative D call TRBD2 (6 bases). The CDR3 has 17 residues. V lost 4 bases to trimming and J lost 0 bases, with 16 bases between them. Germline V gives CDR1 SGHRS, CDR2 YFSETQ. The CDR3 loop reads CASSTGDSYANTGELFF. The CDR3 DNA reads as TGCGCCAGCAGCACGGGAGATTCTTACGCGAACACCGGGGAGCTGTTTTTT.

The chain recombines TRBV19 with TRBJ1-5; D remains ambiguous. Germline CDR1 is LNHDA and CDR2 is SQIVND (reference sequence). The CDR3 covers 14 residues. With 4 bases removed from V and 3 bases from J, the gap between germline ends came to 10 bases. CDR3 in DNA: TGTGCCAGTAGTAATGGGCCCTTCAATCAGCCCCAGCATTTT. Translating it yields CASSNGPFNQPQHF.

The V gene is TRBV11-2, the J gene TRBJ1-4, with 7 bases matching TRBD1. The CDR3 runs to 14 residues. The ends lost 4 bases at V and 8 bases at J; junction bases unmatched: 7. Per the germline V gene, CDR1 is SGHAT and CDR2 is FQNNGV. CDR3 sequence: CASSSTGAGEKLFF. CDR3 nucleotide sequence: TGTGCCAGCAGCTCCACAGGGGCGGGCGAAAAACTGTTTTTT.

The rearrangement joins TRBV6-2 or TRBV6-3 to TRBJ1-4; D gene unclear. The CDR3 has 13 amino acids. With 0 bases removed from V and 8 bases from J, the gap between germline ends came to 7 bases. Germline V gene sequence: CDR1 MNHEY, CDR2 SVGEGT. CDR3 coding DNA: TGTGCCAGCAGTTACTCGCCGGGAGAAAAACTGTTTTTT. Translation gives CASSYSPGEKLFF.

The rearrangement links TRBV18 to TRBJ2-3; 7 nucleotides line up with TRBD1. The CDR3 runs 15 residues. The V gene end was trimmed by 3 bases and the J gene end by 3 bases; junction bases not matched to a gene: 6. Germline-derived CDR1 and CDR2 are KGHSH and LQKENI. CDR3 coding DNA: TGTGCCAGCTCACCGGCGCGACAGGGAACAGATACGCAGTATTTT. Translating gives CASSPARQGTDTQYF. The full variable domain, completed using reference TRBV18 and TRBJ2-3, is NAGVMQNPRHLVRRRGQEARLRCSPMKGHSHVYWYRQLPEEGLKFMVYLQKENIIDESGMPKERFSAEFPKEGPSILRIQQVVRGDSAAYFCASSPARQGTDTQYFGPGTRLTVL.

The chain joins TRBV7-6 to TRBJ2-7, with 8 bases identical to TRBD1. With V trimmed by 2 bases and J by 8 bases, 11 bases remained unmatched. The V gene's germline CDR1 is SGHVS and CDR2 FNYEAQ. CDR3 length: 15 amino acids. The CDR3 loop is CASSLQRTGTLQQYF. Here the CDR3 DNA reads TGTGCCAGCAGCTTACAAAGGACAGGGACCCTACAGCAGTACTTC.

The chain is built from TRBV7-9 and TRBJ2-1, with TRBD2 identical over 8 bases. V trimming: 1 base; J trimming: 8 bases; junction bases outside the gene matches: 10. The germline V gene encodes CDR1 SEHNR and CDR2 FQNEAQ (reference sequence). The CDR3 spans 16 residues. CDR3 DNA sequence: TGTGCCAGCAGCTTAGTCGGGAGGGCCGCCGGGGATGAGCAGTTCTTC. It is translated as CASSLVGRAAGDEQFF.

The chain uses TRBV19 and TRBJ2-1; D unresolved. The CDR3 contains 13 residues. Trimming pared 3 bases from V and 4 bases from J, leaving 7 bases between. From germline, CDR1 is LNHDA and CDR2 SQIVND (reference sequence). This CDR3 reads CASSITGYNEQFF. CDR3 nucleotide sequence: TGTGCCAGTAGTATTACTGGATACAATGAGCAGTTCTTC. Complete variable domain (other parts from reference TRBV19 and TRBJ2-1): DGGITQSPKYLFRKEGQNVTLSCEQNLNHDAMYWYRQDPGQGLRLIYYSQIVNDFQKGDIAEGYSVSREKKESFPLTVTSAQKNPTAFYLCASSITGYNEQFFGPGTRLTVL.

V is TRBV7-8 and J is TRBJ1-3; unclear D gene. The CDR3 loop spans 17 amino acids. The V gene's germline CDR1 is SGHVS and CDR2 FQNEAQ. V was trimmed by 5 bases and J by 4 bases, leaving 21 bases between them. The CDR3 DNA is TGTGCCAGCAGCCCCGTAACAATCACCCTGGGAGGAAACACCATATATTTT. Residues: CASSPVTITLGGNTIYF.

The chain combines TRBV5-6 with TRBJ2-3; 7 bases agree with TRBD1. The CDR3 consists of 15 residues. V shed 6 bases, J shed 1 base, and the junction held 8 bases outside the gene matches. Germline V gives CDR1 SGHDT, CDR2 YYEEEE. CDR3: CASTLLGQGTDTQYF. The CDR3 DNA follows: TGTGCCAGCACCCTACTTGGACAGGGCACAGATACGCAGTATTTT.

The chain joins TRBV25-1 to TRBJ2-7, with 11 bases identical to TRBD2. The CDR3 length is 14 residues. CDR1 and CDR2 (germline): MGHDK, SYGVNS. After removal of 6 bases from V and 8 bases from J, the junction contained 9 bases not matched to a gene. The CDR3, as DNA: TGTGCCAGCAGCGTAACCGGGACTAGCGGCCAGCAGTACTTC. Amino acid sequence: CASSVTGTSGQQYF.

V usage is TRBV10-3 and J usage is TRBJ2-7; 13 bases match TRBD2. The germline V gene has CDR1 ENHRY and CDR2 SYGVKD. V shed 9 bases, J shed 3 bases, and the junction held 2 bases outside the gene matches. CDR3 length: 13 amino acids. The DNA for the CDR3 is TGTGCCATTAGACTAGCGGGAGGCTACGAGCAGTACTTC. Protein product: CAIRLAGGYEQYF.

J is TRBJ1-4 and V is TRBV7-9, with D unclear. The CDR3 runs to 13 residues. The germline V gene encodes CDR1 SEHNR and CDR2 FQNEAQ (reference sequence). V shed 5 bases and J shed 5 bases, with 9 bases lying between them. The CDR3 is CASSTDGNEKLFF. The CDR3 bases are TGTGCCAGCAGCACGGACGGGAATGAAAAACTGTTTTTT.

The V gene is TRBV9, the J gene TRBJ2-6, with D perhaps TRBD1 (6 bases). This CDR3 spans 17 amino acids. Per germline, CDR1 SGDLS and CDR2 YYNGEE. V shed 4 bases and J shed 2 bases, with 16 bases lying between them. CDR3 DNA: TGTGCCAGCAGCCTAAACAGGGATACCGCTGGGGCCAACGTCCTGACTTTC. It specifies CASSLNRDTAGANVLTF.

The chain combines TRBV7-2 with TRBJ2-5; D is perhaps TRBD2 (5 bases). The V end was cut by 6 bases, the J end by 0 bases, with 14 bases between. Germline loops: CDR1 SGHTA, CDR2 FQGNSA. CDR3 length: 15 amino acids. The CDR3 DNA follows: TGTGCCAGCAGTCTAAACGACGGGAACCAAGAGACCCAGTACTTC. Its translation: CASSLNDGNQETQYF. The entire variable domain, with the rest obtained from reference TRBV7-2 and TRBJ2-5, is as follows: GAGVSQSPSNKVTEKGKDVELRCDPISGHTALYWYRQSLGQGLEFLIYFQGNSAPDKSGLPSDRFSAERTGGSVSTLTIQRTQQEDSAVYLCASSLNDGNQETQYFGPGTRLLVL.

In its sample, this clone was seen once. This chain uses TRBV18 with TRBJ2-1, with TRBD1 identical over 11 bases. V was pared by 3 bases and J by 3 bases, with 7 bases of the junction left unmatched. This CDR3 spans 17 amino acids. CDR1 and CDR2 (germline): KGHSH, LQKENI. CDR3 protein: CASSPTTGTGGYNEQFF. DNA for the CDR3: TGTGCCAGCTCACCCACAACCGGGACAGGGGGCTACAATGAGCAGTTCTTC.

In nucleotides, the CDR3 is TGTGCCAGTAACGGGGGTTACAGGGATGAGCAGTTCTTC. This sequence encodes CASNGGYRDEQFF. This rearrangement joins TRBV19 to TRBJ2-1; D possibly uses TRBD1 or TRBD2 (6 bases each). The CDR3 extends over 13 amino acids. With 7 bases removed from V and 8 bases from J, the gap between germline ends came to 15 bases. Looked up from germline, CDR1 is LNHDA and CDR2 is SQIVND (reference sequence).